The 9 T cell receptor beta chains below all came from one sample that was sequenced in a study of blood T cell repertoires in COVID-19. The data were produced by immunoSEQ multiplex PCR, yet TCRdb's version contains in-frame clones alone and is incomplete. The sample has about 270,000 clones; approximately 91% are singletons. Sequencing used PBMCs or T cells enriched from blood (not recorded which). The receptors originated from a woman between 40 and 55 years old with acute COVID-19.

The chain links TRBV19 to TRBJ2-1; TRBD2 is a possible D gene (5 bases). V was shortened by 10 bases and J by 5 bases, with 21 bases between the two germline ends. Germline CDR1 is LNHDA and CDR2 is SQIVND (reference sequence). This CDR3 is built from 15 residues. The CDR3 protein is CATETGSSSNNEQFF. CDR3 sequence (DNA): TGTGCCACCGAAACGGGCTCTAGCAGCAACAATGAGCAGTTCTTC.

The chain uses TRBV18 and TRBJ1-6; TRBD1 aligns across 8 bases. V lost 3 bases, J lost 7 bases, and 5 bases stayed unmatched. The germline CDR1 and CDR2 sequences are KGHSH and LQKENI. The CDR3 length is 15 residues. CDR3 residues: CASSPRGLDNSPLHF. DNA for the CDR3: TGTGCCAGCTCACCCAGGGGGCTTGACAATTCACCCCTCCACTTT.

V usage is TRBV2 and J usage is TRBJ2-1; TRBD1 aligns across 8 bases. CDR1 and CDR2 from the germline V gene are SNHLY and FYNNEI. The CDR3 loop spans 15 amino acids. V shed 6 bases and J 7 bases; nucleotides not matched to a gene: 11. The DNA of the CDR3 is TGTGCCAGCAGCGAGACAGGGGCCGGGGCAAATGAGCAGTTCTTC. This sequence encodes CASSETGAGANEQFF.

This clone occurred once. The chain is built from TRBV29-1 and TRBJ1-2; no clear D gene. This CDR3 comprises 11 residues. Germline V gene lookup returns CDR1 SQVTM and CDR2 ANQGSEA. V lost 3 bases to trimming and J lost 7 bases, with 9 bases between them. CDR3 sequence: CSVEEGGGYTF. DNA of the CDR3: TGCAGCGTTGAGGAGGGAGGTGGCTACACCTTC.

The rearrangement uses TRBV6-6 and TRBJ1-2; 7 nucleotides agree with TRBD1. The CDR3 runs 15 residues. Germline V gene sequence: CDR1 MNHNY, CDR2 SVGAGI (reference sequence). Trimming took 2 bases from V and 2 from J; bases not matched to a gene: 5. CDR3 in DNA: TGTGCCAGCAGTTACACAGGGGCCGTGAACTATGGCTACACCTTC. Encoded protein: CASSYTGAVNYGYTF.

The chain links TRBV6-5 to TRBJ1-3; D is unclear. Germline V gene data show CDR1 as MNHEY and CDR2 as SVGAGI. V gave up 3 bases and J gave up 0 bases, with 6 bases separating them. There are 14 residues in the CDR3. This chain's CDR3 is CASSYLSSGNTIYF. The DNA for the CDR3 is TGTGCCAGCAGTTATCTCAGCTCTGGAAACACCATATATTTT.

The rearrangement joins TRBV7-2 to TRBJ2-6, with D possibly matching TRBD1 (6 bases). V was pared by 1 base and J by 2 bases, with 12 bases between. The CDR3 runs 17 residues. Per germline, CDR1 SGHTA and CDR2 FQGNSA. DNA of the CDR3: TGTGCCAGCAGCTTAGGCCCAGGGGTAACTGGGGCCAACGTCCTGACTTTC. Residues: CASSLGPGVTGANVLTF.

Here the CDR3 reads CASSNSGRAGIDTQYF. The CDR3 DNA is TGTGCCAGCAGCAATAGCGGGAGGGCCGGGATAGATACGCAGTATTTT. V and J are TRBV7-2 and TRBJ2-3, with 11 bases lining up with TRBD2. The length of the CDR3 is 16 residues. CDR1 and CDR2 (germline): SGHTA, FQGNSA. V shed 5 bases, J shed 5 bases, and the junction held 9 bases outside the gene matches.

Written as DNA, the CDR3 is TGTGCCAGCAGTTCCGGACAGGGGATCTATGGCTACACCTTC. Translated, it gives CASSSGQGIYGYTF. The V gene is TRBV7-9, the J gene TRBJ1-2, with 9 bases that match TRBD1. The CDR3 consists of 14 residues. The J segment lost 4 bases and the V segment lost 6 bases, leaving 6 bases of the junction unmatched. Germline V gene data show CDR1 as SEHNR and CDR2 as FQNEAQ (reference sequence).